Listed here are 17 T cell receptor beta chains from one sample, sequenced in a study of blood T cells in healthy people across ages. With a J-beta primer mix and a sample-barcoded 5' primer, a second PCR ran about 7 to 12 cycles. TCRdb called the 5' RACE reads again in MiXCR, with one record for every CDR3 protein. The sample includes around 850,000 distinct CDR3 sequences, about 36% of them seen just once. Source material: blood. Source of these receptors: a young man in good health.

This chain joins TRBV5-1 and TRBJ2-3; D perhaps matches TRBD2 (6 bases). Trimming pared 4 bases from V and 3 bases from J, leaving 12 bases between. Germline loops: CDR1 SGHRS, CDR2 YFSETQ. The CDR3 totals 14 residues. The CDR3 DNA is TGCGCCAGCAGCGCGGGAATAGGAACAGATACGCAGTATTTT. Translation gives CASSAGIGTDTQYF.

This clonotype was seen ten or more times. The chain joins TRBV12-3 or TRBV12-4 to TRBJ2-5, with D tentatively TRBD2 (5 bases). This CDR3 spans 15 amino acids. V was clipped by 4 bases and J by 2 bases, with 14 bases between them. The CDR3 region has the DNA TGTGCCAGCAGTTCCATTTCGGGAAAACAAGAGACCCAGTACTTC. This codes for CASSSISGKQETQYF.

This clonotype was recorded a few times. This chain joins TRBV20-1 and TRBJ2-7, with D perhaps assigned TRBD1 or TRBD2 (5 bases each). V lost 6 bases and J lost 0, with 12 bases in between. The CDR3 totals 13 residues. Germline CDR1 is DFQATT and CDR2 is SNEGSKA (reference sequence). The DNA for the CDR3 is TGCAGTGCCCCTGGGGGTGGCTCCTACGAGCAGTACTTC. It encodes CSAPGGGSYEQYF.

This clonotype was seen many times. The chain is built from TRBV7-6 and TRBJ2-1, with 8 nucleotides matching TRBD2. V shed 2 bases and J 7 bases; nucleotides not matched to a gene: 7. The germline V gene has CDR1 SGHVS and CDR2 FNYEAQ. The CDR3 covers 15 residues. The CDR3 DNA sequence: TGTGCCAGCAGCTTACGGGGGGGGCTTGAGAATGAGCAGTTCTTC. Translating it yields CASSLRGGLENEQFF.

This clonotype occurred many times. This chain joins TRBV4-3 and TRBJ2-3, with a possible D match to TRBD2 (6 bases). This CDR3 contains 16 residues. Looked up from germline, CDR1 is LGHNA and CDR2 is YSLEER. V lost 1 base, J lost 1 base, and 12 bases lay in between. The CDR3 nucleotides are TGCGCCAGCAGCCAAGTTGGGCGGGGTGGCACAGATACGCAGTATTTT. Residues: CASSQVGRGGTDTQYF.

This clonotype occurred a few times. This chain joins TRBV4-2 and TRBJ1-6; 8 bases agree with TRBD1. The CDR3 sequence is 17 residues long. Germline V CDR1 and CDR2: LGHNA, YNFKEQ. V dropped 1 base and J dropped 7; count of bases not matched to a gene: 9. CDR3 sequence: CASSQAPGGVKNSPLHF. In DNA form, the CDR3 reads TGTGCCAGCAGCCAAGCCCCAGGGGGCGTAAAGAATTCACCCCTCCACTTT.

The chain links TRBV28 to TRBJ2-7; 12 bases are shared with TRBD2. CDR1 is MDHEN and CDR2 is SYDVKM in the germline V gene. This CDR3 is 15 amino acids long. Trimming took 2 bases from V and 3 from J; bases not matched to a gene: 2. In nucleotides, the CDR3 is TGTGCCAGCAGTTTACCTAGCGGGGGGGGCTACGAGCAGTACTTC. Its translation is CASSLPSGGGYEQYF.

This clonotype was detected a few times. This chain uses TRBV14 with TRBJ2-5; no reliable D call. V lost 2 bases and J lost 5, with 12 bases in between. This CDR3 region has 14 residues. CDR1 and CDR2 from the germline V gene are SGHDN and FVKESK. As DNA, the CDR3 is TGTGCCAGCAGCCAACCAGCTGTGGTGGAGACCCAGTACTTC. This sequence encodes CASSQPAVVETQYF. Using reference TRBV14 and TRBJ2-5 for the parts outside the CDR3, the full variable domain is EAGVTQFPSHSVIEKGQTVTLRCDPISGHDNLYWYRRVMGKEIKFLLHFVKESKQDESGMPNNRFLAERTGGTYSTLKVQPAELEDSGVYFCASSQPAVVETQYFGPGTRLLVL.

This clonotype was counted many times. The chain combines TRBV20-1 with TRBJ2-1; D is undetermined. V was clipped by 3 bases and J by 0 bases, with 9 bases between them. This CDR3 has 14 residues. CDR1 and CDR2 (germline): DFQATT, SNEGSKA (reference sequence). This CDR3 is CSASESSSYNEQFF. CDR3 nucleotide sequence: TGCAGTGCTAGCGAGTCTAGCTCCTACAATGAGCAGTTCTTC.

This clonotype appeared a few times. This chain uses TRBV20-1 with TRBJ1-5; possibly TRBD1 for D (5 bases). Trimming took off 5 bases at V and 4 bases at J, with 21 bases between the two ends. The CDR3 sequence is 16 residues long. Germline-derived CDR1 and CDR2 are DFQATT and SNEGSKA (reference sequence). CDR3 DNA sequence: TGCAGTGCTCAAACCTCGGGGGGAAGGAAGAATCAGCCCCAGCATTTT. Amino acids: CSAQTSGGRKNQPQHF.

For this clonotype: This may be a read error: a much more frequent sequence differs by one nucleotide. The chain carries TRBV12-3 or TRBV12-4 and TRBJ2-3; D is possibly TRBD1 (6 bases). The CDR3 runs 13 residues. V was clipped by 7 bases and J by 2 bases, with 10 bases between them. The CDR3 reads CASNRVTTDTQYF. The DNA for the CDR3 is TGTGCCAGCAACAGGGTTACCACAGATACGCAGTATTTT.

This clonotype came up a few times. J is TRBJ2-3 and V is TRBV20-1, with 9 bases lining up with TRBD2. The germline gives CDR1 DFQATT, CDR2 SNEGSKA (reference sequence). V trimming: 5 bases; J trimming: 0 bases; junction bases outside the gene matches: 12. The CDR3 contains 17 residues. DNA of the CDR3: TGCAGTGCTTCGCGAATGGAGCGGGGGGTTAGCACAGATACGCAGTATTTT. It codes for CSASRMERGVSTDTQYF.

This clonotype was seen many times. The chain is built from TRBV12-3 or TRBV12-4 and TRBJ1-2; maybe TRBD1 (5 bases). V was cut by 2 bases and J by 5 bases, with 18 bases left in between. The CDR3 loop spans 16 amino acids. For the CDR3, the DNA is TGTGCCAGCAGTTTACCCGGGACCAAGACAACTTATGGCTACACCTTC. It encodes CASSLPGTKTTYGYTF.

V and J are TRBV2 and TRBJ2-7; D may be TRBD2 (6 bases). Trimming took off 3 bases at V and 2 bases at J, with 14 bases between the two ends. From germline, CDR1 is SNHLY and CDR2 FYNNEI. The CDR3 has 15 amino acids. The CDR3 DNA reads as TGTGCCAGCAGTGAGAGGAGGGCGGCTACCTACGAGCAGTACTTC. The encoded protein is CASSERRAATYEQYF. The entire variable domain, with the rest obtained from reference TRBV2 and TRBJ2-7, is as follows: EPEVTQTPSHQVTQMGQEVILRCVPISNHLYFYWYRQILGQKVEFLVSFYNNEISEKSEIFDDQFSVERPDGSNFTLKIRSTKLEDSAMYFCASSERRAATYEQYFGPGTRLTVT.

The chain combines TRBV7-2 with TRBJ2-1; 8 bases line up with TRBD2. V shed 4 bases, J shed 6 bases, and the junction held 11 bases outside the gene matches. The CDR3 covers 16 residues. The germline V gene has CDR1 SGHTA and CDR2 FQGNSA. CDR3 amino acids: CASSSPPGGSGNEQFF. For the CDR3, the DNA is TGTGCCAGCAGCTCCCCGCCGGGGGGGAGCGGCAATGAGCAGTTCTTC.

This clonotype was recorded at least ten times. The CDR3 DNA sequence: TGTGCCATCTCCGGCAACCGCTCCTACAATGAGCAGTTCTTC. The encoded protein is CAISGNRSYNEQFF. V and J are TRBV10-3 and TRBJ2-1; no reliable D call. There are 14 residues in the CDR3. With 8 bases removed from V and 0 bases from J, the gap between germline ends came to 11 bases. Germline V gives CDR1 ENHRY, CDR2 SYGVKD.

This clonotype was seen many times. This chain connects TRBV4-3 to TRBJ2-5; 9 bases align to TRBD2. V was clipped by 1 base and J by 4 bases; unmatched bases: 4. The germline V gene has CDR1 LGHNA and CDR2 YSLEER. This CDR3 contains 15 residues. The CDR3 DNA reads TGCGCCAGCAGCCAAGGGACTAGCGAGGGAGAGACCCAGTACTTC. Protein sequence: CASSQGTSEGETQYF.